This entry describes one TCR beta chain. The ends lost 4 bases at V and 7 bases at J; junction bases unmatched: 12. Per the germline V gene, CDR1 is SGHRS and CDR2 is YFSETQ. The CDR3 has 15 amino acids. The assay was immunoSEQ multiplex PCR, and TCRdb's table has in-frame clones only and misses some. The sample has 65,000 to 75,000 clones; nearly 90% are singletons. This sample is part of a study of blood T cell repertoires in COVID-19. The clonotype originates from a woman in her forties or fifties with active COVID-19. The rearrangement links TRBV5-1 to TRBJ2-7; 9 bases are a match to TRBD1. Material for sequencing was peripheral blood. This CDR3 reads CASSQGTGTYGEQYF. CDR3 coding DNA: TGCGCCAGCAGCCAGGGGACAGGGACCTACGGTGAGCAGTACTTC.